This T cell receptor beta chain was identified during a study of cytomegalovirus exposure and HLA in healthy donors. Findings and caveats of the study: Earlier analysis looked at TCR beta V segments, and most were productive about 87% or about 30% of the time. According to the study, 150 to 200 TCR beta chains were cytomegalovirus-associated.

The PCR had 60 Vbeta and 13 Jbeta primers. Sequencing was performed with immunoSEQ multiplex PCR; in TCRdb, only in-frame clones are kept and a portion is missing. The data show around 90,000 clones, with roughly 85% seen just once and approximately 7.4% held by the top ten. With respect to this clone: Its antigen is not identified.

The sample taken for sequencing was PBMCs. The receptor was isolated from a man aged 40-49 years in good health and CMV-seropositive.

This CDR3 is CASSYLGQGDTEAFF. CDR3 DNA: TGTGCCAGCAGTTACTTGGGACAGGGAGACACTGAAGCTTTCTTT. V gene TRBV6-5 combines with J gene TRBJ1-1, with 9 positions matching TRBD1. The CDR3 covers 15 residues. The V gene end was trimmed by 1 base and the J gene end by 3 bases; junction bases not matched to a gene: 3. Germline V gene sequence: CDR1 MNHEY, CDR2 SVGAGI.